This TCR beta chain was found in a study of cytomegalovirus exposure and HLA in healthy donors. Study-level results: Earlier analysis yielded a pattern in which most TCR beta V segments were productive about 87% or about 30% of the time. Later analysis associated a missense DCLRE1C variant with TCR beta V- and J-gene trimming. Accurate HLA-A and HLA-B prediction from TCR beta sequences was reported for most subjects.

Concerning this clone itself: Its target is unknown.

V lost 6 bases, J lost 1 base, and 10 bases lay in between. This CDR3 comprises 13 residues. Germline CDR1 and CDR2: MNHEY and SMNVEV (reference sequence). In the PCR, 60 Vbeta and 13 Jbeta primers were used. Original analysis: About 9.9 million shared chains were among about 80 million unique TCR beta chains counted in a later analysis. Sequencing used immunoSEQ multiplex PCR; TCRdb keeps in-frame clones, though not all of them. Clonal size and the V and J genes are those of that table, whereas D and trimming came from the DNA. The sample gives about 180,000 clones, around three quarters of which show up once; 1.5% to 2% is in the top ten.

The chain carries TRBV27 and TRBJ2-7; weak D call: TRBD2 (5 bases). Source material: PBMCs. The sequence was collected from a woman in her twenties or thirties in good health and CMV-seronegative. CDR3 coding DNA: TGTGCCAGCAGAGCGGACGGTTCCTACGAGCAGTACTTC. This sequence encodes CASRADGSYEQYF.